This passage covers 22 T cell receptor beta chains from one sample sequenced in a study of T-cell memory formation after mild COVID-19. TCRdb processed the 5' RACE reads anew with MiXCR; each CDR3 protein has one entry. This table holds 500,000 to 650,000 distinct CDR3 sequences, 20% to 25% found once. Sequenced sample: PBMCs or a T cell subset sorted from them (not recorded which). The receptors were sampled from an adult woman who had mild COVID-19 (a few samples of this study predate the infection). Cell type and time point are not known.

J is TRBJ2-2 and V is TRBV29-1; D is possibly TRBD2 (5 bases). This CDR3 spans 13 amino acids. Trimming pared 1 base from V and 5 bases from J, leaving 8 bases between. The germline gives CDR1 SQVTM, CDR2 ANQGSEA. The CDR3 loop is CSVEGSGTGELFF. For the CDR3, the DNA is TGCAGCGTTGAAGGGAGCGGAACCGGGGAGCTGTTTTTT.

This clonotype occurred many times. The CDR3 DNA reads TGTGCCAGCAGCCTGGGTGTCACTAGCAATCAGCCCCAGCATTTT. Translation: CASSLGVTSNQPQHF. The chain carries TRBV5-5 and TRBJ1-5; unclear D gene. CDR3 size: 15 residues. CDR1 and CDR2 (germline): SGHKS, YYEKEE (reference sequence). V shed 4 bases and J shed 0 bases, with 11 bases lying between them.

The rearrangement uses TRBV15 and TRBJ2-5, with D tentatively TRBD1 or TRBD2 (5 bases each). V dropped 3 bases and J dropped 2 bases, with 10 bases sitting between them. Germline V lookup: CDR1 LNHNV, CDR2 YYDKDF (reference sequence). There are 14 residues in the CDR3. The CDR3 DNA is TGTGCCACCAGCAGGAGTTGGGGGCAAGAGACCCAGTACTTC. As protein: CATSRSWGQETQYF.

The V call is TRBV30, the J call TRBJ1-1, with 9 nucleotides matching TRBD1. This CDR3 comprises 14 residues. From germline, CDR1 is GTSNPN and CDR2 SVGIG (reference sequence). V gave up 2 bases and J gave up 0 bases; unmatched junction bases: 1. CDR3 DNA: TGTGCCTGGAGTTGGGACAGGGTGAACACTGAAGCTTTCTTT. It specifies CAWSWDRVNTEAFF.

This clonotype was counted between two and nine times. V and J are TRBV3-1 and TRBJ2-7; 13 nucleotides align to TRBD2. Trimming at V came to 0 bases and at J to 5 bases, leaving 7 bases not matched to a gene. Germline V CDR1 and CDR2: LGHDT, YNNKEL (reference sequence). The CDR3 loop spans 17 amino acids. For the CDR3, the DNA is TGTGCCAGCAGCCAAGAAGGAACTAGCGGGAGGGGCCACGAGCAGTACTTC. It yields the protein CASSQEGTSGRGHEQYF.

This clonotype was seen more than once but under ten times. The CDR3 spells CASSLAAQNYGYTF. In DNA, the CDR3 is TGCGCCAGCAGCTTGGCCGCGCAGAACTATGGCTACACCTTC. This chain links TRBV5-1 with TRBJ1-2; D is unresolved. CDR1 is SGHRS and CDR2 is YFSETQ in the germline V gene. This CDR3 contains 14 residues. V shed 0 bases and J shed 2 bases, with 8 bases lying between them.

The chain joins TRBV5-4 to TRBJ2-1; 9 positions agree with TRBD2. This CDR3 has 15 amino acids. The germline V gene has CDR1 SGHNT and CDR2 YYREEE (reference sequence). Trimming removed 5 bases from V and 4 bases from J; junction bases left unmatched: 7. The CDR3 bases are TGTGCCAGCAGGGAGGGGCGGGAGGGGTACAATGAGCAGTTCTTC. As protein: CASREGREGYNEQFF.

The chain uses TRBV15 and TRBJ1-2; 9 bases match TRBD1. CDR1 LNHNV and CDR2 YYDKDF come from the germline V gene (reference sequence). The CDR3 has 15 residues. The trim removed 3 bases at V and 2 bases at J, leaving 4 bases unmatched. CDR3 sequence (DNA): TGTGCCACCAGCAGGAAACAGGGGGCCAACTATGGCTACACCTTC. It codes for CATSRKQGANYGYTF.

The sample holds one count of this clonotype. This chain connects TRBV4-1 to TRBJ2-6, with a weak D call TRBD1 (6 bases). V was clipped by 5 bases and J by 0 bases, with 17 bases between them. CDR3 length: 18 residues. Per germline, CDR1 MGHRA and CDR2 YSYEKL. CDR3 sequence reads: CASSWLTTGSSGANVLTF. CDR3 sequence (DNA): TGCGCCAGCAGCTGGCTCACGACAGGCTCCTCTGGGGCCAACGTCCTGACTTTC.

The gene calls are TRBV19 and TRBJ2-3; possibly TRBD1 for D (7 bases). This CDR3 spans 16 amino acids. The germline V and J ends were trimmed by 0 bases and 5 bases, with 15 bases remaining between them. Germline V gene sequence: CDR1 LNHDA, CDR2 SQIVND (reference sequence). CDR3 sequence (DNA): TGTGCCAGTAGTATAGATGGACAGGTGGGAGGAGATACGCAGTATTTT. Translating gives CASSIDGQVGGDTQYF.

This clonotype occurred a few times. The chain is built from TRBV9 and TRBJ2-7, with D unclear. V lost 0 bases and J 2 bases, leaving 9 bases between the germline ends. Germline-derived CDR1 and CDR2 are SGDLS and YYNGEE. The CDR3 extends over 14 amino acids. The chain's CDR3 is CASSVGADTYEQYF. The CDR3 nucleotides read TGTGCCAGCAGCGTAGGGGCAGATACCTACGAGCAGTACTTC.

This clonotype was observed a few times. V is TRBV28 and J is TRBJ1-6; D unclear. Trimming left V 0 bases short and J 9 bases short, with 6 bases between. CDR3 length: 13 residues. The germline V gene encodes CDR1 MDHEN and CDR2 SYDVKM. CDR3: CASSLWGFSPLHF. CDR3 sequence (DNA): TGTGCCAGCAGTTTATGGGGTTTTTCACCCCTCCACTTT.

This clonotype showed up just a few times. The gene calls are TRBV24-1 and TRBJ2-5; 7 nucleotides agree with TRBD1. After removal of 4 bases from V and 2 bases from J, the junction contained 9 bases not matched to a gene. Germline V lookup: CDR1 KGHDR, CDR2 SFDVKD. The CDR3 is 16 residues long. The CDR3 sequence is CATSDWTGAKQETQYF. CDR3 coding DNA: TGTGCCACCAGTGACTGGACAGGAGCTAAACAAGAGACCCAGTACTTC.

This clonotype was seen at least ten times. The chain carries TRBV15 and TRBJ2-3, with 7 bases identical to TRBD2. The CDR3 is made up of 17 amino acids. CDR1 LNHNV and CDR2 YYDKDF come from the germline V gene (reference sequence). J gave up 4 bases and V 0 bases, and 10 bases lay outside the gene matches. This chain's CDR3 is CATSRDPGGGPADTQYF. CDR3 DNA: TGTGCCACCAGCAGAGATCCGGGGGGAGGGCCCGCAGATACGCAGTATTTT.

This clonotype was seen only a few times. The genes are TRBV24-1 and TRBJ2-5, with D uncertain. Trimming shortened V by 3 bases and J by 1 base, and 5 bases separated the two germline ends. The CDR3 has 13 amino acids. Per germline, CDR1 KGHDR and CDR2 SFDVKD. The CDR3 protein is CATSDVRQETQYF. In nucleotides, the CDR3 is TGTGCCACCAGTGATGTGCGCCAAGAGACCCAGTACTTC.

This clonotype was observed many times. The rearrangement uses TRBV7-3 and TRBJ1-2; possibly TRBD1 for D (5 bases). The CDR3 totals 13 residues. Trimming stripped 5 bases from V and 8 bases from J, with 15 bases between. Germline values: CDR1 SGHTA, CDR2 FQGTGA. CDR3 loop: CASSPEGRGGYTF. The CDR3 nucleotides are TGTGCCAGCAGCCCCGAAGGCCGGGGGGGCTACACCTTC. Full variable domain (rest looked up from reference TRBV7-3 and TRBJ1-2): GAGVSQTPSNKVTEKGKYVELRCDPISGHTALYWYRQSLGQGPEFLIYFQGTGAADDSGLPNDRFFAVRPEGSVSTLKIQRTERGDSAVYLCASSPEGRGGYTFGSGTRLTVV.

The chain has TRBV7-9 and TRBJ2-5, with D uncertain. Germline CDR1 SEHNR, CDR2 FQNEAQ (reference sequence). The ends were cut back, 4 bases at V and 5 bases at J, with 11 bases in the middle. The CDR3 totals 13 residues. The DNA of the CDR3 is TGTGCCAGCAGCTCCTCCAATGCGGAGACCCAGTACTTC. It encodes CASSSSNAETQYF.

The table lists this clonotype with a few counts. V usage is TRBV5-1 and J usage is TRBJ2-3, with D tentatively TRBD1 or TRBD2 (6 bases each). Germline V CDR1 and CDR2: SGHRS, YFSETQ. V was pared by 5 bases and J by 2 bases, with 12 bases between. The length of the CDR3 is 14 residues. The CDR3 sequence is CASRAGHYTDTQYF. For the CDR3, the DNA is TGCGCCAGCAGGGCGGGACACTACACAGATACGCAGTATTTT. Variable domain in full (rest from reference TRBV5-1 and TRBJ2-3): KAGVTQTPRYLIKTRGQQVTLSCSPISGHRSVSWYQQTPGQGLQFLFEYFSETQRNKGNFPGRFSGRQFSNSRSEMNVSTLELGDSALYLCASRAGHYTDTQYFGPGTRLTVL.

This clonotype turned up a few times. The CDR3 DNA is TGTGCCAGCAGTCCCAGGGGGCCCGCGAACACTGAAGCTTTCTTT. Protein sequence: CASSPRGPANTEAFF. The J gene is TRBJ1-1, the V gene TRBV7-2, with 8 bases fitting TRBD1. Germline values: CDR1 SGHTA, CDR2 FQGNSA. The junction had 7 bases not matched to a gene; V was cut back by 6 bases and J by 1 base. The CDR3 loop spans 15 amino acids.

The chain employs TRBV9 and TRBJ1-6; TRBD1 matches 7 bases. Germline CDR1 reads SGDLS; CDR2 reads YYNGEE. The CDR3 runs 15 residues. V trimming: 3 bases; J trimming: 7 bases; junction bases outside the gene matches: 7. This chain's CDR3 is CASSAQTGFNSPLHF. CDR3 nucleotide sequence: TGTGCCAGCAGCGCCCAGACAGGGTTCAATTCACCCCTCCACTTT.

This clonotype has just a few counts. The chain employs TRBV5-6 and TRBJ1-1; D ambiguous. The CDR3 covers 13 residues. Looked up from germline, CDR1 is SGHDT and CDR2 is YYEEEE. The germline V and J ends were trimmed by 2 bases and 5 bases, with 10 bases remaining between them. The chain's CDR3 is CASSFPQGTEAFF. CDR3 in DNA: TGTGCCAGCAGCTTCCCTCAAGGGACTGAAGCTTTCTTT. The whole variable domain, filled in from reference TRBV5-6 and TRBJ1-1, reads DAGVTQSPTHLIKTRGQQVTLRCSPKSGHDTVSWYQQALGQGPQFIFQYYEEEERQRGNFPDRFSGHQFPNYSSELNVNALLLGDSALYLCASSFPQGTEAFFGQGTRLTVV.

The rearrangement uses TRBV27 and TRBJ2-7; 7 positions agree with TRBD1. V was clipped by 7 bases and J by 3 bases; unmatched bases: 12. The CDR3 is 15 amino acids. CDR1 and CDR2 (germline): MNHEY, SMNVEV (reference sequence). This CDR3 is CASKGGDSPIYEQYF. As DNA, the CDR3 is TGTGCCAGCAAAGGTGGGGACAGCCCTATCTACGAGCAGTACTTC.